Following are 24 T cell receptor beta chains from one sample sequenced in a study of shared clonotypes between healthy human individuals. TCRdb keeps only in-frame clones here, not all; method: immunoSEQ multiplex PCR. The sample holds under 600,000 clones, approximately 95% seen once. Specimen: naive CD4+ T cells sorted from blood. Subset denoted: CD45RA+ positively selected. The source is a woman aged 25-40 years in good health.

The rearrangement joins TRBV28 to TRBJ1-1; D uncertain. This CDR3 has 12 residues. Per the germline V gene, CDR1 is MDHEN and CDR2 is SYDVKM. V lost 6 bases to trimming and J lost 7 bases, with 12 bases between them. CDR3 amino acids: CASRSAFLEAFF. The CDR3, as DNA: TGTGCCAGCAGAAGCGCCTTTCTTGAAGCTTTCTTT.

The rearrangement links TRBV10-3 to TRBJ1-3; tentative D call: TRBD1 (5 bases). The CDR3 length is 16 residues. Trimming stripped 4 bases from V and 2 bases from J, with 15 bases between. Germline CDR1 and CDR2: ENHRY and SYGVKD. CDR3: CAISAKLAGPGNTIYF. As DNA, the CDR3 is TGTGCCATCAGTGCTAAACTGGCAGGGCCTGGAAACACCATATATTTT.

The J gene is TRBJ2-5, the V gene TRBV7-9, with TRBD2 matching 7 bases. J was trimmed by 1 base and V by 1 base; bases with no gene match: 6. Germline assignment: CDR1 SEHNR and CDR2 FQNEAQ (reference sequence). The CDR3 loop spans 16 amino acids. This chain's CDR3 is CASSLGLADLQETQYF. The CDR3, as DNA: TGTGCCAGCAGCTTAGGCCTAGCGGACCTCCAAGAGACCCAGTACTTC.

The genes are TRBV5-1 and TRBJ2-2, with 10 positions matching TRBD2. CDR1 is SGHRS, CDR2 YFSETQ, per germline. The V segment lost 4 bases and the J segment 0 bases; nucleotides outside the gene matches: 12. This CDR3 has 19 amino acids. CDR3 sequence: CASSLFGGSGRTNTGELFF. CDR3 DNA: TGCGCCAGCAGCCTATTTGGGGGTAGCGGGAGGACGAACACCGGGGAGCTGTTTTTT.

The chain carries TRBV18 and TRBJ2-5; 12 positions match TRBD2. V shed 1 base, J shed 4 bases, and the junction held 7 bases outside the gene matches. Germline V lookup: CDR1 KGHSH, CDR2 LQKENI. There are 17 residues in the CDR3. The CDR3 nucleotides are TGTGCCAGCTCACCACGATCGACTAGCGGGAGAGGAGAGACCCAGTACTTC. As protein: CASSPRSTSGRGETQYF.

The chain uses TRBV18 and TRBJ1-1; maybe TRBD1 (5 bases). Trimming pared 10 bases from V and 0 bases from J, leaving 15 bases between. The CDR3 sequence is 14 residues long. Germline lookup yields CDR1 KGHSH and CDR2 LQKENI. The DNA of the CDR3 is TGTGCCACCAACACTGGGGCCATGAACACTGAAGCTTTCTTT. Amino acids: CATNTGAMNTEAFF.

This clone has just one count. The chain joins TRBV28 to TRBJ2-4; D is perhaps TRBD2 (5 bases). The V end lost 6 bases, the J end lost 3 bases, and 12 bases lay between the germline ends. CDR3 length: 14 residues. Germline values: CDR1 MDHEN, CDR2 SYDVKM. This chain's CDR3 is CASRTGGGKNIQYF. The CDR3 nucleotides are TGTGCCAGCAGGACCGGAGGCGGCAAAAACATTCAGTACTTC.

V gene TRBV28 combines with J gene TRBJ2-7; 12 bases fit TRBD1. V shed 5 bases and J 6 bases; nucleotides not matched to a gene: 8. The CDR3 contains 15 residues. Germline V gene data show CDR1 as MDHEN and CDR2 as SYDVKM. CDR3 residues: CASSKPGTGGVEQYF. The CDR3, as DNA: TGTGCCAGCAGTAAACCCGGGACAGGGGGCGTCGAGCAGTACTTC. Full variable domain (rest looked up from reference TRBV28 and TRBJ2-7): DVKVTQSSRYLVKRTGEKVFLECVQDMDHENMFWYRQDPGLGLRLIYFSYDVKMKEKGDIPEGYSVSREKKERFSLILESASTNQTSMYLCASSKPGTGGVEQYFGPGTRLTVT.

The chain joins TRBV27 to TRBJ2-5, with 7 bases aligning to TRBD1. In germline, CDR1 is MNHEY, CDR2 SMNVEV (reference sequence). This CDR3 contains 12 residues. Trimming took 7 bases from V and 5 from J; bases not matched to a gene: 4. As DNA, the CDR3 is TGTGCCAGCAAAGGGGGCACTGAGACCCAGTACTTC. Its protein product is CASKGGTETQYF.

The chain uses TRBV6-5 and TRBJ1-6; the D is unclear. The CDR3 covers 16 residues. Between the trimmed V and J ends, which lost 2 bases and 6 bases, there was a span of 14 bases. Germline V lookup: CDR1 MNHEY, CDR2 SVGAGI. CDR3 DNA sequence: TGTGCCAGCAGTTACGGGTCGCAGTTAACTAATTCACCCCTCCACTTT. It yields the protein CASSYGSQLTNSPLHF.

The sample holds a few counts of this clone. The CDR3 here is CASSPGITEAFF. The CDR3 DNA follows: TGTGCCAGCAGCCCAGGGATCACTGAAGCTTTCTTT. The chain has TRBV5-5 and TRBJ1-1; D may be TRBD1 (5 bases). The V end was cut by 4 bases, the J end by 4 bases, with 8 bases between. The CDR3 length is 12 residues. CDR1 SGHKS and CDR2 YYEKEE come from the germline V gene (reference sequence).

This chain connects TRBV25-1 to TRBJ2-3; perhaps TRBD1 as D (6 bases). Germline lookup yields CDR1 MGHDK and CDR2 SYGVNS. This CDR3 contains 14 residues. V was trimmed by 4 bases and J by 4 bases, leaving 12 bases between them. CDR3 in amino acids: CASSGDILADTQYF. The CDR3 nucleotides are TGTGCCAGCAGTGGGGACATCCTCGCAGATACGCAGTATTTT.

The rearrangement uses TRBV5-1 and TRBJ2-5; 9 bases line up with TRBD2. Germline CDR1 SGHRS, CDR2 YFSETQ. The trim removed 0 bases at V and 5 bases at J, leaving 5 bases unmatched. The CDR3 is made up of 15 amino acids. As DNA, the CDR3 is TGCGCCAGCAGCTTGGGAGTAGCGGGAGTGGAGACCCAGTACTTC. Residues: CASSLGVAGVETQYF. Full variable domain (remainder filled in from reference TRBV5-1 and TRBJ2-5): KAGVTQTPRYLIKTRGQQVTLSCSPISGHRSVSWYQQTPGQGLQFLFEYFSETQRNKGNFPGRFSGRQFSNSRSEMNVSTLELGDSALYLCASSLGVAGVETQYFGPGTRLLVL.

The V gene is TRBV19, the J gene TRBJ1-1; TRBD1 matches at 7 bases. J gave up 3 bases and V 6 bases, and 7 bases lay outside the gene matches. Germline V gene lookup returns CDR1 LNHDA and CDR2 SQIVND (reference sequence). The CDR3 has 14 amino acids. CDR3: CASRPSDRDTEAFF. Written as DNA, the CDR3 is TGTGCCAGTAGGCCCTCCGACAGGGACACTGAAGCTTTCTTT.

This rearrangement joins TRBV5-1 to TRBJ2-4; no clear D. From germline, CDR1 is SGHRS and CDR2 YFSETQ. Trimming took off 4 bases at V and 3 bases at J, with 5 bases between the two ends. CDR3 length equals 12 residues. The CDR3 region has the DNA TGCGCCAGCAGCCCGGGCAAAAACATTCAGTACTTC. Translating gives CASSPGKNIQYF.

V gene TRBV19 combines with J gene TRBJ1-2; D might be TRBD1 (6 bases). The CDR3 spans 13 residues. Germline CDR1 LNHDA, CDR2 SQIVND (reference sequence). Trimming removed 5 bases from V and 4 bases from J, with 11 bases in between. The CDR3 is CASSVQGTYGYTF. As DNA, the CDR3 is TGTGCCAGTAGTGTACAGGGCACCTATGGCTACACCTTC.

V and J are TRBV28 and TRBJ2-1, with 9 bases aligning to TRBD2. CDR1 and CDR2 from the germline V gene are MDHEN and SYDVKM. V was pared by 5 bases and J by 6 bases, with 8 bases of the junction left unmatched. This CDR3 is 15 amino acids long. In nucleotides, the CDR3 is TGTGCCAGCAGTGGAGGTAGCGGGAGTTTCAATGAGCAGTTCTTC. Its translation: CASSGGSGSFNEQFF.

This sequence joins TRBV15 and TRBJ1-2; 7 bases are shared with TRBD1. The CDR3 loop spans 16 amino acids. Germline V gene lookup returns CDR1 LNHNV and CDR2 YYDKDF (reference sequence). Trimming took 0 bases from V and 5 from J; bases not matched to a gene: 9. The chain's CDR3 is CATSRDPLTGSYGYTF. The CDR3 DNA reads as TGTGCCACCAGCAGAGACCCACTGACAGGGTCTTATGGCTACACCTTC. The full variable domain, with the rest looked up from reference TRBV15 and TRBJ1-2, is DAMVIQNPRYQVTQFGKPVTLSCSQTLNHNVMYWYQQKSSQAPKLLFHYYDKDFNNEADTPDNFQSRRPNTSFCFLDIRSPGLGDTAMYLCATSRDPLTGSYGYTFGSGTRLTVV.

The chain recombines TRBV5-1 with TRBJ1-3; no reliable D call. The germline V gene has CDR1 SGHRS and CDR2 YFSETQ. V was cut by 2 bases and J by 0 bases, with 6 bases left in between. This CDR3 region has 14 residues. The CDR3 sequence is CASSLRDSGNTIYF. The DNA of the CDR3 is TGCGCCAGCAGCTTAAGGGACTCTGGAAACACCATATATTTT.

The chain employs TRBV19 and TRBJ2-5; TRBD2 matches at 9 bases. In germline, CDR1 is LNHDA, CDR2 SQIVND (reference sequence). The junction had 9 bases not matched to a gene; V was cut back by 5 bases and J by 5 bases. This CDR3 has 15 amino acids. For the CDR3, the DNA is TGTGCCAGTAGTGACCGCGGGAGGGCCGTGGAGACCCAGTACTTC. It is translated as CASSDRGRAVETQYF.

Written as DNA, the CDR3 is TGTGCCAGCAGTGTTGGGACAGGGTATGGCTACACCTTC. Amino acids: CASSVGTGYGYTF. The rearrangement joins TRBV6-1 to TRBJ1-2; 9 bases are a match to TRBD1. Trimming took 4 bases from V and 5 from J; bases not matched to a gene: 2. Germline V gene data show CDR1 as MNHNS and CDR2 as SASEGT. The CDR3 has 13 residues.

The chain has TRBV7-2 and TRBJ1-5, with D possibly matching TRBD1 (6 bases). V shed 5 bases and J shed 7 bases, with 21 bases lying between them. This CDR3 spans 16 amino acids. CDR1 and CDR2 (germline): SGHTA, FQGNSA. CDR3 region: CASSVKGGGGTQPQHF. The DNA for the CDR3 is TGTGCCAGCAGCGTAAAAGGGGGAGGGGGGACCCAGCCCCAGCATTTT.

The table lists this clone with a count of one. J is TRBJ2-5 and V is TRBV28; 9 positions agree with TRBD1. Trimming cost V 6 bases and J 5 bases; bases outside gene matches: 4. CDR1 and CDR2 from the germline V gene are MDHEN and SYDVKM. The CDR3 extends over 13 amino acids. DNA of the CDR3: TGTGCCAGCAGACAGGGGGCTTGGGAGACCCAGTACTTC. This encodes CASRQGAWETQYF. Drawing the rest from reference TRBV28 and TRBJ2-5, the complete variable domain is DVKVTQSSRYLVKRTGEKVFLECVQDMDHENMFWYRQDPGLGLRLIYFSYDVKMKEKGDIPEGYSVSREKKERFSLILESASTNQTSMYLCASRQGAWETQYFGPGTRLLVL.

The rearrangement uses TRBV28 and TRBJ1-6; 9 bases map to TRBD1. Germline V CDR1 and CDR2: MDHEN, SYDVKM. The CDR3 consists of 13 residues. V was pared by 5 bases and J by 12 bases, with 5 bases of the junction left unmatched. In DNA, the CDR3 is TGTGCCAGCAGTGACAGGGGGTGGGTACCCCTCCACTTT. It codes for CASSDRGWVPLHF.